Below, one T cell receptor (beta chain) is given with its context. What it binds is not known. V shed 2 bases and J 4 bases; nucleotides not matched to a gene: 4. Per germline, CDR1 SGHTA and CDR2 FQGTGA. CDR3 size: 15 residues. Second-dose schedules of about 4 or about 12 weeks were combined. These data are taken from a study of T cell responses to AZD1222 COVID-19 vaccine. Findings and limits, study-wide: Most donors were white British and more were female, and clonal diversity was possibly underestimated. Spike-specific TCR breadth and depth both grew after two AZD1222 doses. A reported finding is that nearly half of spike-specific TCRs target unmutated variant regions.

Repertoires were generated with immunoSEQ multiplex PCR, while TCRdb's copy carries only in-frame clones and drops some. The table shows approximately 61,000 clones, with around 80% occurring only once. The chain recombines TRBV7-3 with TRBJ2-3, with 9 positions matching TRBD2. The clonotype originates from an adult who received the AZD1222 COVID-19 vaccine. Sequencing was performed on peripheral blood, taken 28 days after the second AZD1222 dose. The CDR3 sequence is CASSLVAGAADTQYF. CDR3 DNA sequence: TGTGCCAGCAGCTTAGTAGCGGGAGCGGCAGATACGCAGTATTTT.